The next 21 T cell receptor beta chains were all read from a single sample in a study of beta chain features in type 1 diabetes. Isolated RNA was reverse transcribed in full, so expressed TCRB transcripts were sequenced. This table comes from immunoSEQ multiplex PCR, and its TCRdb copy is limited to in-frame clones, with some not included. The data contain 120,000 to 150,000 clones, 6% to 7.5% of them singletons. Sequenced input: central memory CD4+ T cells from blood. The receptor source for this set is a woman aged 25 to 39 in good health.

CDR3 in amino acids: CASGLREVQYF. CDR3 DNA: TGTGCTAGTGGTTTGAGGGAGGTCCAGTACTTC. The rearrangement uses TRBV12-5 and TRBJ2-5; weak D call: TRBD2 (6 bases). Per the germline V gene, CDR1 is LGHNT and CDR2 is FRNRAP. V lost 2 bases, J lost 10 bases, and 8 bases lay in between. The CDR3 consists of 11 residues.

This chain links TRBV7-9 with TRBJ2-7; 11 bases are a match to TRBD2. CDR1 is SEHNR, CDR2 FQNEAQ, per germline (reference sequence). The CDR3 consists of 16 residues. The V and J ends lost 6 bases and 5 bases, in that order; junction bases with no gene match: 12. CDR3: CASRRTTSGRGNEQYF. CDR3 coding DNA: TGTGCCAGCAGACGAACTACTAGCGGGAGAGGCAACGAGCAGTACTTC. Based on the CDR3 plus reference TRBV7-9 and TRBJ2-7, the full variable domain is DTGVSQNPRHKITKRGQNVTFRCDPISEHNRLYWYRQTLGQGPEFLTYFQNEAQLEKSRLLSDRFSAERPKGSFSTLEIQRTEQGDSAMYLCASRRTTSGRGNEQYFGPGTRLTVT.

This clone was seen at least ten times. This same CDR3 is encoded by further DNA sequences in the sample. V is TRBV27 and J is TRBJ2-7; D is perhaps TRBD2 (7 bases). Germline CDR1 MNHEY, CDR2 SMNVEV (reference sequence). The CDR3 loop spans 14 amino acids. The V gene lost 2 bases and the J gene lost 5 bases, with 13 bases spanning the gap. The CDR3 DNA is TGTGCCAGCAGTTTAGGGGGGGCGAGGAACGAGCAGTACTTC. Its protein is CASSLGGARNEQYF.

This clone was seen a few times. As DNA, the CDR3 is TGTGCCTGGAGTGATGTATTAGCGGTTTACAATGAGCAGTTCTTC. This translates into CAWSDVLAVYNEQFF. The chain is built from TRBV30 and TRBJ2-1, with D perhaps matching TRBD2 (6 bases). From germline, CDR1 is GTSNPN and CDR2 SVGIG (reference sequence). Trimming cost V 1 base and J 4 bases, with 14 bases left between them. The CDR3 is 15 residues long.

The gene calls are TRBV5-1 and TRBJ2-3, with 8 bases aligning to TRBD1. Germline CDR1 is SGHRS and CDR2 is YFSETQ. This CDR3 spans 16 amino acids. V lost 0 bases and J lost 2; bases outside the gene matches: 5. CDR3 DNA sequence: TGCGCCAGCAGCTTGGCCGACAGGGGATCCACAGATACGCAGTATTTT. Protein: CASSLADRGSTDTQYF.

As concerns this clone: The same CDR3 can be traced to other DNA sequences in this sample. This chain joins TRBV18 and TRBJ2-1, with 14 nucleotides matching TRBD2. V lost 3 bases to trimming and J lost 8 bases; unmatched junction nucleotides: 3. Germline CDR1 KGHSH, CDR2 LQKENI. The CDR3 runs 15 residues. In DNA form, the CDR3 reads TGTGCCAGCTCACCGGGACTAGCGGGAGACGATGAGCAGTTCTTC. It translates to CASSPGLAGDDEQFF.

The sample holds a few counts of this clone. The genes are TRBV5-4 and TRBJ2-5; D may be TRBD2 (8 bases). Trimming shortened V by 5 bases and J by 5 bases, and 22 bases separated the two germline ends. The CDR3 is 16 amino acids. Germline-derived CDR1 and CDR2 are SGHNT and YYREEE (reference sequence). The CDR3 nucleotides read TGTGCCAGCAGGGTGTTCGGGAGGGGGCGTGGGGAGACCCAGTACTTC. Its translation is CASRVFGRGRGETQYF.

This chain uses TRBV7-2 with TRBJ2-7; possibly TRBD1 for D (6 bases). CDR1 is SGHTA and CDR2 is FQGNSA in the germline V gene. CDR3 length: 17 residues. The V gene lost 1 base and the J gene lost 3 bases, with 19 bases spanning the gap. As DNA, the CDR3 is TGTGCCAGCAGCTTAGGGGGCAGGGGAAGAGGATTCTACGAGCAGTACTTC. Translation: CASSLGGRGRGFYEQYF.

This clone was seen a handful of times. The rearrangement links TRBV28 to TRBJ1-1; D is ambiguous. Germline assignment: CDR1 MDHEN and CDR2 SYDVKM. Trimming removed 2 bases from V and 7 bases from J, with 5 bases in between. The CDR3 is made up of 11 amino acids. CDR3 nucleotide sequence: TGTGCCAGCAGTTTACTAGATGAAGCTTTCTTT. Residues: CASSLLDEAFF. Complete variable domain (other parts from reference TRBV28 and TRBJ1-1): DVKVTQSSRYLVKRTGEKVFLECVQDMDHENMFWYRQDPGLGLRLIYFSYDVKMKEKGDIPEGYSVSREKKERFSLILESASTNQTSMYLCASSLLDEAFFGQGTRLTVV.

The sample holds many counts of this clone. This chain links TRBV29-1 with TRBJ2-1, with TRBD2 matching over 15 bases. Losses at the gene ends were 3 bases for V and 6 bases for J; bases not matched to a gene: 9. The CDR3 consists of 17 residues. Germline V lookup: CDR1 SQVTM, CDR2 ANQGSEA. DNA for the CDR3: TGCAGCGTTGACGGACTAGCGGGAGGGTTGGCTTCCAATGAGCAGTTCTTC. Amino acid sequence: CSVDGLAGGLASNEQFF.

This clone is a singleton in its sample. V and J are TRBV19 and TRBJ1-3; D gene unclear. The germline gives CDR1 LNHDA, CDR2 SQIVND (reference sequence). CDR3 length: 12 amino acids. V gave up 4 bases and J gave up 4 bases, with 5 bases separating them. CDR3 protein: CASSTEGNTIYF. For the CDR3, the DNA is TGTGCCAGTAGTACGGAGGGAAACACCATATATTTT.

This clone was recorded many times. CDR3 nucleotides: TGTGCCAGCAGCTTTGAAGGGGGCATTACTGAAGCTTTCTTT. Residues: CASSFEGGITEAFF. The genes are TRBV7-9 and TRBJ1-1; 7 nucleotides align to TRBD1. Trimming cost V 3 bases and J 5 bases; bases outside gene matches: 6. Germline CDR1 SEHNR, CDR2 FQNEAQ (reference sequence). The CDR3 covers 14 residues.

The chain uses TRBV28 and TRBJ2-7; TRBD2 aligns across 11 bases. Germline-derived CDR1 and CDR2 are MDHEN and SYDVKM. The CDR3 sequence is 15 residues long. Germline trimming cut 5 bases from V and 3 bases from J; bases unmatched to any gene: 6. The CDR3 is CASSPGTSGVYEQYF. CDR3 nucleotide sequence: TGTGCCAGCAGTCCCGGGACTAGCGGAGTCTACGAGCAGTACTTC.

The table lists this clone with many counts. This chain connects TRBV29-1 to TRBJ1-5; TRBD1 matches at 7 bases. The CDR3 is 13 amino acids. CDR1 and CDR2 (germline): SQVTM, ANQGSEA. Trimming took 4 bases from V and 6 from J; bases not matched to a gene: 6. As DNA, the CDR3 is TGCAGCGTTGCCAGGGGGGTCGGTCAGCCCCAGCATTTT. Its protein product is CSVARGVGQPQHF.

This clone has more than one count but fewer than ten. The chain has TRBV4-3 and TRBJ2-3; 7 bases map to TRBD2. From germline, CDR1 is LGHNA and CDR2 YSLEER. This CDR3 is built from 16 residues. V shed 0 bases, J shed 8 bases, and the junction held 11 bases outside the gene matches. CDR3 sequence reads: CASSQDAGDPGGTQYF. The CDR3 nucleotides read TGCGCCAGCAGCCAAGATGCGGGAGACCCTGGTGGTACGCAGTATTTT.

The chain uses TRBV2 and TRBJ2-5; 10 bases are a match to TRBD2. CDR3 size: 15 residues. J lost 1 base, V lost 8 bases, and 7 bases had no gene match. Germline CDR1 SNHLY, CDR2 FYNNEI. This CDR3 reads CASVGLAVSQETQYF. CDR3 DNA: TGTGCCAGCGTAGGACTAGCGGTGTCCCAAGAGACCCAGTACTTC.

This clone was seen only a few times. The rearrangement links TRBV30 to TRBJ2-3; TRBD1 agrees at 8 bases. Germline V gives CDR1 GTSNPN, CDR2 SVGIG (reference sequence). V trimming: 4 bases; J trimming: 4 bases; junction bases outside the gene matches: 10. The length of the CDR3 is 15 residues. The CDR3: CAWKARQGWPDTQYF. In DNA, the CDR3 is TGTGCCTGGAAAGCGCGACAGGGGTGGCCAGATACGCAGTATTTT.

This clone was seen a few times. The chain couples TRBV7-8 to TRBJ1-2; D is unclear. Germline V lookup: CDR1 SGHVS, CDR2 FQNEAQ. V was cut by 1 base and J by 8 bases, with 23 bases left in between. This CDR3 region has 17 residues. This CDR3 reads CASSLEYVGPRRHGYTF. The DNA for the CDR3 is TGTGCCAGCAGCTTAGAATACGTGGGCCCAAGGAGGCACGGCTACACCTTC.

On this clone: Within the sample, other DNA sequences also encode this same CDR3. The rearrangement links TRBV11-3 to TRBJ2-6, with 9 bases fitting TRBD2. The CDR3 length is 18 residues. With V trimmed by 1 base and J by 4 bases, 8 bases remained unmatched. Germline V gives CDR1 SGHNT, CDR2 YENEEA. The CDR3 loop is CASSLGGGRASGANVLTF. DNA for the CDR3: TGTGCCAGCAGCTTAGGCGGCGGGAGGGCCTCCGGGGCCAACGTCCTGACTTTC.

In this sample, this clone turned up a few times. V and J are TRBV7-2 and TRBJ2-1, with 12 bases lining up with TRBD2. Germline V CDR1 and CDR2: SGHTA, FQGNSA. The CDR3 spans 15 residues. Losses at the gene ends were 6 bases for V and 7 bases for J; bases not matched to a gene: 7. The CDR3 loop is CASRPMTSGSNEQFF. DNA of the CDR3: TGTGCCAGCAGACCTATGACTAGCGGGAGTAATGAGCAGTTCTTC.

DNA for the CDR3: TGTGCCAGCAGGAAGGGACTAGCGGGGATACAAGAGACCCAGTACTTC. Translating gives CASRKGLAGIQETQYF. The chain joins TRBV2 to TRBJ2-5; 13 bases fit TRBD2. V lost 6 bases to trimming and J lost 2 bases; unmatched junction nucleotides: 6. The CDR3 contains 16 residues. The germline CDR1 and CDR2 sequences are SNHLY and FYNNEI.